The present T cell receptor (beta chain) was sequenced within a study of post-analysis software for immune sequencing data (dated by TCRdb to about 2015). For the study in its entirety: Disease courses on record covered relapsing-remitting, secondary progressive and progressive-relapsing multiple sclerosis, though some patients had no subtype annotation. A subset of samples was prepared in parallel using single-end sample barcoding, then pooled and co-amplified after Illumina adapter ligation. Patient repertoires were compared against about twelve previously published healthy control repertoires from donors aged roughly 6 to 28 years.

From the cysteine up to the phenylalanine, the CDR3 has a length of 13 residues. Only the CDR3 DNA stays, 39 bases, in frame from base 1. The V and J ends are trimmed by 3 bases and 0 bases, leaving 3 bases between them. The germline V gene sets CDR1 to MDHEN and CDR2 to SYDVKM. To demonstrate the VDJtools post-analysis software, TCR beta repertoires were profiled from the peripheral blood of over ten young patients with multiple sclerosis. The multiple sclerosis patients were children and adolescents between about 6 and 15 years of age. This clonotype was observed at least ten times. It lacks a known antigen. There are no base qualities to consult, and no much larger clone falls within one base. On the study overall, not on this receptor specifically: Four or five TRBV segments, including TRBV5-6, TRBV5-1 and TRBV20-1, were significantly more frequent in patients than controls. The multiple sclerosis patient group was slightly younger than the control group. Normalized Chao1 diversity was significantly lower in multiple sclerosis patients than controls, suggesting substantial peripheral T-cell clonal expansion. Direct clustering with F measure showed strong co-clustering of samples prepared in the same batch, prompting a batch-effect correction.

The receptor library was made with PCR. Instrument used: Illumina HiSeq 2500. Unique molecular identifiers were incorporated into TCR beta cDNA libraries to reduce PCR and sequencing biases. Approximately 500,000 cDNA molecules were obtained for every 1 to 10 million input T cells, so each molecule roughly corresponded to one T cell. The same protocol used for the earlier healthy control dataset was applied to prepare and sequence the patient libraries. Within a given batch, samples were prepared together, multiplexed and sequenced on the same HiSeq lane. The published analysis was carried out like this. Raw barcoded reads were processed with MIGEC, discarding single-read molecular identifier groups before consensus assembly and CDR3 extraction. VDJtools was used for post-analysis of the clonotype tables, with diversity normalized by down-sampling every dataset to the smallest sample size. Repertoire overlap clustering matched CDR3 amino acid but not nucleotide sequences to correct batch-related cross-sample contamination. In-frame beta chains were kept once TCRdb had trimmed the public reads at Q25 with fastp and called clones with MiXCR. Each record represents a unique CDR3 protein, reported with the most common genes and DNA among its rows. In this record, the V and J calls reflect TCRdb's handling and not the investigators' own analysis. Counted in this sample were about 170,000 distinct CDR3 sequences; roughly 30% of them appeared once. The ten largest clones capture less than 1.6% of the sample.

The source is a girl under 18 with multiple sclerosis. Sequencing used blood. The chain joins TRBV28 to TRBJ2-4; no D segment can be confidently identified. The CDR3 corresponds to CASSFIAKNIQYF. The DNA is TGTGCCAGCAGTTTTATAGCCAAAAACATTCAGTACTTC. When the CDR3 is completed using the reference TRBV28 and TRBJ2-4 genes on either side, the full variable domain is DVKVTQSSRYLVKRTGEKVFLECVQDMDHENMFWYRQDPGLGLRLIYFSYDVKMKEKGDIPEGYSVSREKKERFSLILESASTNQTSMYLCASSFIAKNIQYFGAGTRLSVL.